One and the same sample provided the 27 T cell receptor beta chains below, sequenced in a study of immune characterization of retroperitoneal liposarcoma. In TCRdb, the PCR reads were re-called with MiXCR into one record per CDR3 protein. The sample consists of over 4,500 distinct CDR3 sequences, roughly a third of them appearing once. The specimen sequenced was tumor tissue. The origin of the receptors is a female donor with retroperitoneal liposarcoma.

The chain employs TRBV6-6 and TRBJ1-2, with no clear D. CDR1 and CDR2 (germline): MNHNY, SVGAGI (reference sequence). CDR3 length: 14 amino acids. The V gene lost 6 bases and the J gene lost 2 bases, with 13 bases spanning the gap. The CDR3 nucleotides read TGTGCCAGCAGCCGCCTAGAGCTCAACTATGGCTACACCTTC. This codes for CASSRLELNYGYTF.

This clonotype rates as medium-sized (0.01 to 0.1%). The CDR3 is CASSLEAGVGTDTQYF. CDR3 sequence (DNA): TGTGCCAGCAGCTTAGAGGCGGGAGTTGGCACAGATACGCAGTATTTT. The rearrangement links TRBV11-3 to TRBJ2-3, with 7 bases identical to TRBD2. Looked up from germline, CDR1 is SGHNT and CDR2 is YENEEA. The CDR3 length is 16 residues. J was trimmed by 1 base and V by 0 bases; bases with no gene match: 4. The complete variable domain, with remaining parts taken from reference TRBV11-3 and TRBJ2-3, reads EAGVVQSPRYKIIEKKQPVAFWCNPISGHNTLYWYLQNLGQGPELLIRYENEEAVDDSQLPKDRFSAERLKGVDSTLKIQPAELGDSAVYLCASSLEAGVGTDTQYFGPGTRLTVL.

This clonotype occurred many times. This rearrangement joins TRBV7-6 to TRBJ2-3, with TRBD1 matching over 11 bases. Germline V lookup: CDR1 SGHVS, CDR2 FNYEAQ. CDR3 size: 14 residues. V shed 3 bases and J 6 bases; nucleotides not matched to a gene: 2. CDR3 sequence: CASSLDRGLDTQYF. The CDR3 coding sequence is TGTGCCAGCAGCTTGGACAGGGGGCTTGATACGCAGTATTTT. Full variable domain (outside the CDR3, taken from reference TRBV7-6 and TRBJ2-3): GAGVSQSPRYKVTKRGQDVALRCDPISGHVSLYWYRQALGQGPEFLTYFNYEAQQDKSGLPNDRFSAERPEGSISTLTIQRTEQRDSAMYRCASSLDRGLDTQYFGPGTRLTVL.

Turning to this clonotype: A much larger clonotype is one base distant, so this may be a read error. The missing conserved phenylalanine or tryptophan at the end of this CDR3 makes a read error likely. This rearrangement joins TRBV6-1 to TRBJ2-1; D assignment may be TRBD1 or TRBD2 (5 bases each). The CDR3 runs 17 residues. Trimming pared 4 bases from V and 13 bases from J, leaving 29 bases between. Germline assignment: CDR1 MNHNS and CDR2 SASEGT. CDR3 DNA: TGTGCCAGCAGTGCCGGGGAAGGGGTGGAAGCCAAAAACATTCAGTTCTCC. Its translation: CASSAGEGVEAKNIQFS.

V usage is TRBV12-5 and J usage is TRBJ2-2; 12 nucleotides match TRBD2. The germline gives CDR1 LGHNT, CDR2 FRNRAP. Trimming took 1 base from V and 8 from J; bases not matched to a gene: 5. This CDR3 region has 16 residues. This CDR3 reads CASGLGTSGRTGELFF. For the CDR3, the DNA is TGTGCTAGTGGTTTGGGTACTAGCGGGAGGACAGGGGAGCTGTTTTTT.

This clonotype is categorized as medium-sized. This chain links TRBV6-1 with TRBJ2-1; TRBD2 aligns across 9 bases. Looked up from germline, CDR1 is MNHNS and CDR2 is SASEGT. V shed 6 bases and J 9 bases; nucleotides not matched to a gene: 6. The CDR3 runs to 13 residues. The CDR3 sequence is CASSYGGRGEQFF. The CDR3 DNA follows: TGTGCCAGCAGCTACGGCGGGAGGGGTGAGCAGTTCTTC.

Judged by abundance, this clonotype is medium-sized (0.01 to 0.1%). V and J are TRBV7-6 and TRBJ2-1; D gene unclear. Germline CDR1 and CDR2: SGHVS and FNYEAQ. V shed 1 base and J shed 8 bases, with 12 bases lying between them. This CDR3 contains 14 residues. CDR3 DNA sequence: TGTGCCAGCAGCTTAGGGTTTGGTATCCATGAGCAGTTCTTC. The encoded protein is CASSLGFGIHEQFF. Looking up the rest from reference TRBV7-6 and TRBJ2-1 gives the full variable domain: GAGVSQSPRYKVTKRGQDVALRCDPISGHVSLYWYRQALGQGPEFLTYFNYEAQQDKSGLPNDRFSAERPEGSISTLTIQRTEQRDSAMYRCASSLGFGIHEQFFGPGTRLTVL.

In this sample, this clonotype turned up many times. The chain couples TRBV6-1 to TRBJ2-1; a weak D match, TRBD1 (5 bases). CDR1 MNHNS and CDR2 SASEGT come from the germline V gene. The CDR3 length is 15 residues. With 5 bases removed from V and 0 bases from J, the gap between germline ends came to 11 bases. CDR3 coding DNA: TGTGCCAGCAGTACGGACACGTCCTCCTACAATGAGCAGTTCTTC. Encoded protein: CASSTDTSSYNEQFF.

J is TRBJ2-3 and V is TRBV7-8; D may match TRBD1 or TRBD2 (5 bases each). The CDR3 contains 14 residues. Germline loops: CDR1 SGHVS, CDR2 FQNEAQ. V lost 4 bases to trimming and J lost 4 bases, with 12 bases between them. CDR3 in amino acids: CASSWGREADTQYF. Here the CDR3 DNA reads TGTGCCAGCAGCTGGGGACGGGAAGCAGATACGCAGTATTTT.

This clonotype has a count of ten or more. The rearrangement uses TRBV10-1 and TRBJ2-1, with 10 bases matching TRBD2. Germline V gives CDR1 WNHNN, CDR2 SYGVQD (reference sequence). This CDR3 spans 19 amino acids. Unmatched junction bases numbered 12, after V lost 4 bases and J lost 0 bases. Written as DNA, the CDR3 is TGCGCCAGCAGTGTGGACCCCTTAGCGGGAGGATACTCCTACAATGAGCAGTTCTTC. Its translation is CASSVDPLAGGYSYNEQFF.

The table lists this clonotype with many counts. A junction boundary mismatches the germline segment, possibly from a read error. The chain has TRBV7-7 and TRBJ2-5, with 10 bases identical to TRBD1. There are 14 residues in the CDR3. Looked up from germline, CDR1 is SSHAT and CDR2 is FNYEAQ (reference sequence). As DNA, the CDR3 is TGTGCTAGCAGCGGAGGGACAGGGGACGAGACCCAGTACTTC. It translates to CASSGGTGDETQYF.

By share of the sample, this clonotype is medium-sized (0.01 to 0.1%). This chain joins TRBV11-3 and TRBJ2-7; a possible D gene is TRBD1 (6 bases). Looked up from germline, CDR1 is SGHNT and CDR2 is YENEEA. This CDR3 contains 14 residues. V was clipped by 4 bases and J by 0 bases, with 10 bases between them. This CDR3 is CASSYLTGSYEQYF. Here the CDR3 DNA reads TGTGCCAGCAGCTATCTGACAGGCTCCTACGAGCAGTACTTC. Together with reference TRBV11-3 and TRBJ2-7, the CDR3 gives the full variable domain: EAGVVQSPRYKIIEKKQPVAFWCNPISGHNTLYWYLQNLGQGPELLIRYENEEAVDDSQLPKDRFSAERLKGVDSTLKIQPAELGDSAVYLCASSYLTGSYEQYFGPGTRLTVT.

This chain joins TRBV12-3 or TRBV12-4 and TRBJ2-2; tentatively, D is TRBD1 or TRBD2 (5 bases each). The CDR3 is 13 residues long. Trimming took 9 bases from V and 1 from J, leaving 9 bases between them. The CDR3 loop is CARRGQNTGELFF. CDR3 sequence (DNA): TGTGCCAGGAGGGGTCAGAACACCGGGGAGCTGTTTTTT.

This chain uses TRBV10-2 with TRBJ2-7, with D possibly matching TRBD2 (6 bases). Germline V lookup: CDR1 WSHSY, CDR2 SAAADI. V was clipped by 2 bases and J by 2 bases, with 10 bases between them. This CDR3 is built from 14 residues. The CDR3 DNA reads TGCGCCAGCAGTGAGAGGAGGGACCCCTACGAGCAGTACTTC. This codes for CASSERRDPYEQYF.

The V gene is TRBV6-1, the J gene TRBJ2-1; 10 positions match TRBD1. Looked up from germline, CDR1 is MNHNS and CDR2 is SASEGT. The CDR3 sequence is 16 residues long. The junction had 12 bases not matched to a gene; V was cut back by 0 bases and J by 13 bases. DNA for the CDR3: TGTGCCAGCAGTGAAGCCCAGACAGGGGGCCAAGAGACCCAGTTCTTC. Translating gives CASSEAQTGGQETQFF.

This chain connects TRBV6-6 to TRBJ2-7, with 12 positions matching TRBD2. After removal of 7 bases from V and 7 bases from J, the junction contained 8 bases not matched to a gene. This CDR3 is 14 amino acids long. Germline lookup yields CDR1 MNHNY and CDR2 SVGAGI (reference sequence). The CDR3 nucleotides are TGTGCCAGCAACCCCGGGACTAGCGGGCCTGAGCAGTACTTC. Encoded protein: CASNPGTSGPEQYF.

V usage is TRBV4-1 and J usage is TRBJ2-7; 7 positions match TRBD2. With the DNA end fitting TRBJ2-5 better, the J assignment may be wrong. The CDR3 covers 14 residues. Germline V gene lookup returns CDR1 MGHRA and CDR2 YSYEKL. CDR3 region: CASSLGTTRETQYF. Written as DNA, the CDR3 is TGCGCCAGCAGCCTGGGGACTACCAGGGAGACCCAGTACTTC.

The chain combines TRBV7-2 with TRBJ2-4; 7 nucleotides agree with TRBD2. TRBJ2-5 matches the DNA end more closely, so the J call is doubtful. The CDR3 contains 14 residues. Germline CDR1 is SGHTA and CDR2 is FQGNSA. The CDR3 sequence is CASSLTSVQETQYF. The CDR3 region has the DNA TGTGCCAGCAGCTTAACTAGCGTACAAGAGACCCAGTACTTC.

The rearrangement joins TRBV19 to TRBJ2-5; D is perhaps TRBD1 or TRBD2 (5 bases each). This CDR3 has 13 amino acids. Germline CDR1 and CDR2: LNHDA and SQIVND (reference sequence). The V gene lost 3 bases and the J gene lost 6 bases, with 11 bases spanning the gap. The CDR3, as DNA: TGTGCCAGTAGTATGTCTGGGGGACAGACCCAGTACTTC. Its protein is CASSMSGGQTQYF.

The CDR3 nucleotides read TGTGCCAGCAGTTCTCCGAGCGGGGAGGGCCAAGAGACCCAGTTCTTC. Translated, it gives CASSSPSGEGQETQFF. The gene calls are TRBV6-1 and TRBJ2-1; 7 nucleotides agree with TRBD2. V lost 5 bases, J lost 13 bases, and 20 bases stayed unmatched. CDR1 MNHNS and CDR2 SASEGT come from the germline V gene. CDR3 length: 16 residues.

This clonotype was seen at least ten times. The V and J genes are TRBV6-1 and TRBJ2-7, with a weak D call TRBD1 (5 bases). Germline CDR1 MNHNS, CDR2 SASEGT. The V end was cut by 2 bases, the J end by 3 bases, with 11 bases between. This CDR3 is 14 amino acids long. CDR3 loop: CASSEWGRDYEQYF. For the CDR3, the DNA is TGTGCCAGCAGTGAATGGGGCAGAGACTACGAGCAGTACTTC.

This clonotype appeared once. This chain joins TRBV6-1 and TRBJ2-1, with TRBD1 as a possible D gene (6 bases). CDR1 is MNHNS and CDR2 is SASEGT in the germline V gene. Between the trimmed V and J ends, which lost 6 bases and 10 bases, there was a span of 22 bases. The CDR3 contains 15 residues. CDR3 in DNA: TGTGCCAGCAGCACCAAGGGGGACGCAGTCTACGAGCAGTTCTTC. Its protein is CASSTKGDAVYEQFF.

The V gene is TRBV7-3, the J gene TRBJ1-1; 8 bases align to TRBD1. This CDR3 region has 13 residues. J was trimmed by 1 base and V by 5 bases; bases with no gene match: 0. Germline loops: CDR1 SGHTA, CDR2 FQGTGA. The CDR3 loop reads CASSDRGNTEAFF. The CDR3 DNA sequence: TGTGCCAGCAGCGACAGGGGGAACACTGAAGCTTTCTTT. Together with reference TRBV7-3 and TRBJ1-1, the CDR3 gives the full variable domain: GAGVSQTPSNKVTEKGKYVELRCDPISGHTALYWYRQSLGQGPEFLIYFQGTGAADDSGLPNDRFFAVRPEGSVSTLKIQRTERGDSAVYLCASSDRGNTEAFFGQGTRLTVV.

The chain carries TRBV6-1 and TRBJ2-1; tentatively, D is TRBD1 or TRBD2 (5 bases each). Germline assignment: CDR1 MNHNS and CDR2 SASEGT. The CDR3 spans 13 residues. The V end was cut by 6 bases, the J end by 9 bases, with 15 bases between. The CDR3 sequence is CASRRDGWGEQFF. CDR3 sequence (DNA): TGTGCCAGCAGAAGGGACGGCTGGGGTGAGCAGTTCTTC.

This clonotype was counted a single time. This may be a read error, as it is one base from a much larger clone. The chain joins TRBV12-3 or TRBV12-4 to TRBJ2-5; tentatively, D is TRBD2 (6 bases). Trimming shortened V by 7 bases and J by 11 bases, and 26 bases separated the two germline ends. This CDR3 is built from 15 residues. This CDR3 is CASTPRDWTYNEQYF. The CDR3, as DNA: TGTGCCAGCACCCCCCGGGACTGGACCTACAATGAGCAGTACTTC.

This clonotype is labeled as medium-sized. The V gene is TRBV27, the J gene TRBJ2-1; D unresolved. Germline V gene data show CDR1 as MNHEY and CDR2 as SMNVEV (reference sequence). V was cut by 6 bases and J by 4 bases, with 13 bases left in between. The CDR3 contains 14 residues. The chain's CDR3 is CASSPRLDYNEQFF. As DNA, the CDR3 is TGTGCCAGCAGCCCACGCCTTGATTACAATGAGCAGTTCTTC.

The chain joins TRBV10-2 to TRBJ1-4, with D hard to call. The germline CDR1 and CDR2 sequences are WSHSY and SAAADI. The CDR3 consists of 14 residues. The V end was cut by 5 bases, the J end by 7 bases, with 14 bases between. CDR3 sequence: CASSPQTGVEKLFF. Written as DNA, the CDR3 is TGCGCCAGCAGTCCTCAAACCGGGGTTGAAAAACTGTTTTTT.